Listed below are T cell receptor beta chains from one sample, sequenced in a study of cytomegalovirus exposure and HLA in healthy donors. Profiled with immunoSEQ multiplex PCR; TCRdb holds only in-frame clones, not every one. The sample records 110,000 to 150,000 clones, roughly four fifths being singletons. The sequencing input was PBMCs. These receptors came from a woman aged 40 to 49 in good health and CMV-seronegative. Each CDR3 is given with its conserved first and last residue. Fields, in order: J gene, D gene, V gene, clone size, CDR3 protein, CDR3 DNA. A D gene is named only where the DNA matches it firmly. Expanded clones get a size class; other rows say once, few or many, or leave the size out.

J gene: TRBJ2-5
D gene: TRBD1
V gene: TRBV6-1
clone size: NA
CDR3 protein: CASTGRGRETQYF
CDR3 DNA: TGTGCCAGCACGGGCAGGGGGCGTGAGACCCAGTACTTC

J gene: TRBJ2-5
D gene: TRBD2
V gene: TRBV5-5
clone size: NA
CDR3 protein: CASSFTGGGETQYF
CDR3 DNA: TGTGCCAGCAGCTTTACCGGGGGGGGAGAGACCCAGTACTTC

J gene: TRBJ1-3
D gene: NA
V gene: TRBV6-1
clone size: NA
CDR3 protein: CASSDGQIASGNTIYF
CDR3 DNA: TGTGCCAGCAGTGACGGACAGATAGCCTCTGGAAACACCATATATTTT

J gene: TRBJ1-5
D gene: TRBD1
V gene: TRBV7-6
clone size: NA
CDR3 protein: CASSVDRDNQPQHF
CDR3 DNA: TGTGCCAGCAGCGTAGACAGGGACAATCAGCCCCAGCATTTT

J gene: TRBJ2-3
D gene: NA
V gene: TRBV9
clone size: NA
CDR3 protein: CASSVRTASTDTQYF
CDR3 DNA: TGTGCCAGCAGCGTCAGGACTGCTAGCACAGATACGCAGTATTTT

J gene: TRBJ2-2
D gene: NA
V gene: TRBV7-7
clone size: NA
CDR3 protein: CASSLSIPGEAGELFF
CDR3 DNA: TGTGCTAGCAGCTTAAGCATTCCGGGGGAGGCCGGGGAGCTGTTTTTT

J gene: TRBJ2-1
D gene: NA
V gene: TRBV5-6
clone size: NA
CDR3 protein: CASMETGASNEQFF
CDR3 DNA: TGTGCCAGCATGGAGACTGGGGCCTCAAATGAGCAGTTCTTC

J gene: TRBJ1-2
D gene: NA
V gene: TRBV5-6
clone size: NA
CDR3 protein: CASSLAGGRSGYTF
CDR3 DNA: TGTGCCAGCAGCTTGGCCGGGGGAAGGTCTGGCTACACCTTC

J gene: TRBJ1-3
D gene: NA
V gene: TRBV6-5
clone size: NA
CDR3 protein: CAAGSSGNTIYF
CDR3 DNA: TGTGCCGCGGGGAGCTCTGGAAACACCATATATTTT

J gene: TRBJ2-7
D gene: NA
V gene: TRBV4-1
clone size: NA
CDR3 protein: CASSQDVLEAAYEQYF
CDR3 DNA: TGCGCCAGCAGCCAAGATGTCCTAGAGGCAGCCTACGAGCAGTACTTC

J gene: TRBJ2-3
D gene: NA
V gene: TRBV5-8
clone size: NA
CDR3 protein: CASSPDPGITQYF
CDR3 DNA: TGTGCCAGCAGCCCGGACCCAGGGATAACGCAGTATTTT

J gene: TRBJ2-1
D gene: NA
V gene: TRBV25-1
clone size: NA
CDR3 protein: CASRGGVNEQFF
CDR3 DNA: TGTGCCAGCAGGGGGGGAGTGAATGAGCAGTTCTTC

J gene: TRBJ1-2
D gene: NA
V gene: TRBV28
clone size: NA
CDR3 protein: CASSLTGLNYGYTF
CDR3 DNA: TGTGCCAGCAGTTTAACGGGTCTAAACTATGGCTACACCTTC

J gene: TRBJ2-2
D gene: NA
V gene: TRBV9
clone size: NA
CDR3 protein: CASSIEGIGELFF
CDR3 DNA: TGTGCCAGCAGCATAGAGGGGATAGGGGAGCTGTTTTTT

J gene: TRBJ2-3
D gene: TRBD2
V gene: TRBV9
clone size: NA
CDR3 protein: CASSVAGGPGDTQYF
CDR3 DNA: TGTGCCAGCAGCGTAGCGGGGGGGCCGGGAGATACGCAGTATTTT

J gene: TRBJ1-1
D gene: NA
V gene: TRBV14
clone size: NA
CDR3 protein: CASSQDLGGEGLGTEAFF
CDR3 DNA: TGTGCCAGCAGCCAAGATCTGGGAGGTGAGGGTCTGGGCACTGAAGCTTTCTTT

J gene: TRBJ2-1
D gene: NA
V gene: TRBV2
clone size: NA
CDR3 protein: CASSEGDWGGGSFFEQFF
CDR3 DNA: TGTGCCAGCAGTGAAGGAGATTGGGGTGGGGGGAGTTTCTTTGAGCAGTTCTTC

J gene: TRBJ2-2
D gene: NA
V gene: TRBV6-5
clone size: few
CDR3 protein: CASRRTGPGELFF
CDR3 DNA: TGTGCCAGCAGGAGAACAGGACCCGGGGAGCTGTTTTTT

J gene: TRBJ2-7
D gene: NA
V gene: TRBV19
clone size: NA
CDR3 protein: CAPSQGPNTYEQYF
CDR3 DNA: TGTGCCCCCAGCCAGGGCCCTAATACCTACGAGCAGTACTTC

J gene: TRBJ2-3
D gene: TRBD1
V gene: TRBV19
clone size: NA
CDR3 protein: CASSYRDSYTDTQYF
CDR3 DNA: TGTGCCAGTAGCTACCGGGACAGCTACACAGATACGCAGTATTTT

J gene: TRBJ1-4
D gene: TRBD1
V gene: TRBV6-1
clone size: few
CDR3 protein: CASSAGTGGNEKLFF
CDR3 DNA: TGTGCCAGCAGTGCAGGGACAGGTGGTAATGAAAAACTGTTTTTT

J gene: TRBJ2-7
D gene: NA
V gene: TRBV5-1
clone size: few
CDR3 protein: CASSLGTDSYEQYF
CDR3 DNA: TGCGCCAGCAGCTTGGGGACAGACTCCTACGAGCAGTACTTC

J gene: TRBJ2-7
D gene: NA
V gene: TRBV11-2
clone size: medium-sized
CDR3 protein: CASSSTGESEQYF
CDR3 DNA: TGTGCCAGCAGCTCGACAGGTGAATCCGAGCAGTACTTC

J gene: TRBJ1-2
D gene: NA
V gene: TRBV28
clone size: NA
CDR3 protein: CASSSPGTDGYTF
CDR3 DNA: TGTGCCAGCAGTTCCCCGGGAACGGATGGCTACACCTTC

J gene: TRBJ1-3
D gene: NA
V gene: TRBV7-2
clone size: NA
CDR3 protein: CASSFSGTGNTIYF
CDR3 DNA: TGTGCCAGCAGCTTTTCAGGGACTGGAAACACCATATATTTT

J gene: TRBJ1-1
D gene: NA
V gene: TRBV28
clone size: NA
CDR3 protein: CASSPFSDGMNTEAFF
CDR3 DNA: TGTGCCAGCAGTCCATTCTCGGACGGGATGAACACTGAAGCTTTCTTT

J gene: TRBJ1-2
D gene: TRBD1
V gene: TRBV2
clone size: NA
CDR3 protein: CASSYPRDRANYGYTF
CDR3 DNA: TGTGCCAGCAGTTATCCCCGGGACAGGGCTAACTATGGCTACACCTTC

J gene: TRBJ2-1
D gene: TRBD1
V gene: TRBV19
clone size: NA
CDR3 protein: CASSALDRGSYNEQFF
CDR3 DNA: TGTGCCAGTAGTGCCCTAGACAGGGGGTCCTACAATGAGCAGTTCTTC

J gene: TRBJ1-6
D gene: TRBD1
V gene: TRBV5-1
clone size: NA
CDR3 protein: CASSLVYGQDNSPLHF
CDR3 DNA: TGCGCCAGCAGCTTGGTATATGGACAGGATAATTCACCCCTCCACTTT

J gene: TRBJ2-7
D gene: TRBD1
V gene: TRBV27
clone size: few
CDR3 protein: CASSPRTGNIPYEQYF
CDR3 DNA: TGTGCCAGCAGTCCAAGGACAGGAAATATTCCCTACGAGCAGTACTTC

J gene: TRBJ1-1
D gene: NA
V gene: TRBV5-5
clone size: few
CDR3 protein: CASSHGTEAFF
CDR3 DNA: TGTGCCAGCAGCCATGGGACAGAAGCTTTCTTT

J gene: TRBJ2-7
D gene: NA
V gene: TRBV5-1
clone size: NA
CDR3 protein: CASSLGTDGYEQYF
CDR3 DNA: TGCGCCAGCAGCTTGGGGACAGACGGCTACGAGCAGTACTTC

J gene: TRBJ2-7
D gene: TRBD2
V gene: TRBV5-4
clone size: NA
CDR3 protein: CASSPSGGAYEQYF
CDR3 DNA: TGTGCCAGCAGCCCTAGCGGGGGGGCCTACGAGCAGTACTTC

J gene: TRBJ1-1
D gene: NA
V gene: TRBV2
clone size: NA
CDR3 protein: CASSEQGRGTEAFF
CDR3 DNA: TGTGCCAGCAGTGAACAGGGGCGAGGGACTGAAGCTTTCTTT

J gene: TRBJ2-2
D gene: TRBD1
V gene: TRBV10-3
clone size: few
CDR3 protein: CAISDRTGRNTGELFF
CDR3 DNA: TGTGCCATCAGTGACCGGACAGGGAGGAATACCGGGGAGCTGTTTTTT

J gene: TRBJ2-5
D gene: TRBD1
V gene: TRBV5-1
clone size: once
CDR3 protein: CASTTGTGGHETQYF
CDR3 DNA: TGCGCCAGCACGACCGGGACAGGGGGGCATGAGACCCAGTACTTC

J gene: TRBJ2-3
D gene: NA
V gene: TRBV5-1
clone size: NA
CDR3 protein: CASSPVEGGGTDTQYF
CDR3 DNA: TGCGCCAGCAGCCCGGTTGAGGGTGGTGGCACAGATACGCAGTATTTT

J gene: TRBJ2-5
D gene: NA
V gene: TRBV5-4
clone size: few
CDR3 protein: CASSDIVGQETQYF
CDR3 DNA: TGTGCCAGCAGTGACATTGTGGGCCAAGAGACCCAGTACTTC

J gene: TRBJ1-6
D gene: NA
V gene: TRBV27
clone size: NA
CDR3 protein: CASSLSDNSPLHF
CDR3 DNA: TGTGCCAGCAGTTTAAGCGATAATTCACCCCTCCACTTT

J gene: TRBJ2-1
D gene: TRBD2
V gene: TRBV14
clone size: NA
CDR3 protein: CASSHQGIAGGSYNEQFF
CDR3 DNA: TGTGCCAGCAGCCATCAAGGGATAGCGGGGGGGTCCTACAATGAGCAGTTCTTC

J gene: TRBJ1-2
D gene: TRBD1
V gene: TRBV4-2
clone size: NA
CDR3 protein: CASSQDLRDSNYGYTF
CDR3 DNA: TGTGCCAGCAGCCAAGATCTCCGGGACAGCAACTATGGCTACACCTTC

J gene: TRBJ1-1
D gene: NA
V gene: TRBV2
clone size: few
CDR3 protein: CASSESHNRNTEAFF
CDR3 DNA: TGTGCCAGCAGTGAATCCCATAACAGAAACACTGAAGCTTTCTTT

J gene: TRBJ2-1
D gene: NA
V gene: TRBV5-1
clone size: NA
CDR3 protein: CASSHPGYNEQFF
CDR3 DNA: TGCGCCAGCAGCCACCCAGGGTACAATGAGCAGTTCTTC

J gene: TRBJ2-3
D gene: NA
V gene: TRBV7-9
clone size: few
CDR3 protein: CASSLTDTQYF
CDR3 DNA: TGTGCCAGCAGCTTGACTGATACGCAGTATTTT

J gene: TRBJ2-3
D gene: NA
V gene: TRBV7-3
clone size: NA
CDR3 protein: CASSPVGADTQYF
CDR3 DNA: TGTGCCAGCAGTCCTGTAGGGGCAGATACGCAGTATTTT

J gene: TRBJ2-1
D gene: TRBD1
V gene: TRBV10-3
clone size: NA
CDR3 protein: CAIRHGTGENEQFF
CDR3 DNA: TGTGCCATCAGGCACGGGACAGGGGAAAATGAGCAGTTCTTC

J gene: TRBJ2-1
D gene: NA
V gene: TRBV5-1
clone size: NA
CDR3 protein: CASSLERRSGEQFF
CDR3 DNA: TGCGCCAGCAGCTTGGAGCGGCGGAGCGGTGAGCAGTTCTTC

J gene: TRBJ2-3
D gene: NA
V gene: TRBV5-1
clone size: NA
CDR3 protein: CASSLEGGAYTSTDTQYF
CDR3 DNA: TGCGCCAGCAGCTTGGAGGGTGGGGCTTATACTAGCACAGATACGCAGTATTTT

J gene: TRBJ2-3
D gene: NA
V gene: TRBV5-1
clone size: NA
CDR3 protein: CASSLRSQGLTDTQYF
CDR3 DNA: TGCGCCAGCAGCTTGCGGTCTCAGGGGCTCACAGATACGCAGTATTTT

J gene: TRBJ1-1
D gene: NA
V gene: TRBV19
clone size: NA
CDR3 protein: CASSMRPVGNTEAFF
CDR3 DNA: TGTGCCAGTAGTATGAGGCCAGTTGGGAACACTGAAGCTTTCTTT

J gene: TRBJ2-3
D gene: TRBD1
V gene: TRBV28
clone size: NA
CDR3 protein: CASSDLGTGPATDTQYF
CDR3 DNA: TGTGCCAGCAGTGACTTAGGGACAGGGCCGGCCACAGATACGCAGTATTTT

J gene: TRBJ1-1
D gene: TRBD1
V gene: TRBV7-8
clone size: NA
CDR3 protein: CASSLRQGLNTEAFF
CDR3 DNA: TGTGCCAGCAGCCTGAGACAGGGACTGAACACTGAAGCTTTCTTT

J gene: TRBJ1-2
D gene: NA
V gene: TRBV28
clone size: NA
CDR3 protein: CASASGGTDYGYTF
CDR3 DNA: TGTGCCAGCGCCTCTGGGGGCACCGACTATGGCTACACCTTC

J gene: TRBJ2-5
D gene: NA
V gene: TRBV6-5
clone size: NA
CDR3 protein: CASRQGGETQYF
CDR3 DNA: TGTGCCAGCAGACAGGGGGGGGAGACCCAGTACTTC

J gene: TRBJ2-5
D gene: TRBD2
V gene: TRBV2
clone size: NA
CDR3 protein: CASSRRLAVKPETQYF
CDR3 DNA: TGTGCCAGCAGCCGCAGACTAGCGGTTAAACCAGAGACCCAGTACTTC